Reported below is one TCR beta chain. Which antigen it targets is not known. No per-base quality is available; no much larger clone lies one base away. The sample originates from a study of blood T cells in healthy people across ages (dated by TCRdb to between 2014 and 2017). As for the study more broadly: Template switching captured roughly one uniquely barcoded TCR beta cDNA molecule per two T cells in model experiments. The study measured age-related changes in TCR beta repertoire diversity using deep sequencing normalized with unique cDNA molecular identifiers. Donors of different ages were randomly distributed across sequencing lanes to avoid experimental bias. Donors were grouped into four age groups: young (average 16 years), middle-aged (over 35), aged (around 56) and long-lived (about 82). Using the same blood draw, the study looked at two additional independent replicas of 1 million unique cDNA reads for two donors, one aged 18 to 30 and the other aged 80 or older. Summary of the overall study and its limitations: Because the CMV infection status of the donors was unknown, age-related changes in expanded clonotypes may potentially have been confounded. There was a strong correlation between observed TCR beta diversity and the percentage of naive T cells measured by flow cytometry. Total diversity estimates from one million sequenced T cells were considered lower bounds and underestimates. As age increased, observed TCR beta diversity per million T cells dropped in a roughly linear way, and a significant reduction was already evident by age 40. Compared with the aged group, the long-lived group had more naive CD4+ T cells, fewer expanded clones and increased TCR diversity, suggesting age selection. Because profiling used bulk unsorted PBMCs, naive and antigen-experienced compartments could not be compared conclusively.

The donors were roughly 40 Caucasian individuals from Russia, aged roughly 6 to 90 years, who were systemically healthy. Each donor gave roughly 11 milliliters of peripheral blood, drawn into EDTA-treated Vacutainer tubes. Ficoll-Paque density-gradient centrifugation was used to isolate PBMCs, with at least 7 million obtained per sample. Total RNA was extracted from PBMCs with Trizol reagent, with at least 5.5 micrograms obtained per sample. Naive CD45RAhigh/CD27high T cell percentages were measured by flow cytometry on a PBMC aliquot from every donor. Based on the germline V gene, the CDR1 and CDR2 sequences are SQVTM and ANQGSEA. V sheds 4 bases and J sheds 2 bases, leaving 18 bases between their ends. The CDR3 runs 15 residues from the cysteine to the phenylalanine. Only the CDR3 DNA stays, 45 bases, in frame from base 1. The library was built by means of 5' RACE. The second PCR ran for roughly 6 to 11 cycles and used a J-beta primer mix along with a sample-barcoded 5' primer. A unique molecular identifier was introduced onto each TCR beta cDNA molecule by a template-switch 5' adaptor carrying 12 random nucleotides. At least 2.5 million CDR3-containing paired-end reads were obtained from each sample. The Mint cDNA synthesis kit, primed by a TRBC-specific oligonucleotide, was used to synthesize first-strand cDNA from all RNA. After uracil-DNA glycosylase treatment, a first 18-cycle PCR used universal primers M1SS and BC2_uni_R on all cDNA. The authors' analysis ran thus. For normalization, 1 million high-quality reads, each with a distinct molecular identifier, were randomly selected from each sample. Reads with shared molecular identifiers were discarded instead of being binned into consensus sequences. MiTCR, set to a Q25 quality threshold and the strictest error-elimination algorithm, was used for CDR3 identification, clonotype clustering and error correction. A nonparametric unseen species model with Euler transformation was used to estimate a lower bound on total TCR beta diversity. The raw public data were reprocessed by TCRdb itself: fastp quality trimming at Q25, MiXCR clonotype calling, in-frame beta chains only. Under each unique CDR3 protein, matching rows form one entry showing the most common genes and DNA. The V and J calls and clone size come from TCRdb's table, not from the authors' own analysis. The sample table lists approximately 2,000,000 distinct CDR3 sequences, about two fifths of them with a count of one. In total, the top ten clones hold 20% to 25% of the sample.

This receptor was identified in a human donor in good health. Material: blood. The chain is made from TRBV29-1 and TRBJ2-7, with TRBD1 perhaps the D gene, on 5 matching bases. The CDR3 protein sequence reads: CSVGAQAVRAYEQYF. DNA sequence: TGCAGCGTTGGGGCACAGGCCGTTCGTGCCTACGAGCAGTACTTC.